The TCR beta chain described here comes from a study of cytomegalovirus exposure and HLA in healthy donors. This clone showed up just a few times. This CDR3 has 11 amino acids. Germline-derived CDR1 and CDR2 are SGHTA and FQGNSA. V dropped 5 bases and J dropped 3 bases, with 5 bases sitting between them. With 60 Vbeta and 13 Jbeta primers, the PCR was carried out. Assay used: immunoSEQ multiplex PCR; TCRdb lists only in-frame clones, some missing. The profile shows 150,000 to 200,000 clones, about 70% of them singletons. This chain connects TRBV7-2 to TRBJ2-7; D gene unclear. The TCR sequence derives from a woman in her twenties or thirties in good health and CMV-seronegative. The sequenced sample was PBMCs. The CDR3 sequence is CASSIHYEQYF. The CDR3 bases are TGTGCCAGCAGCATCCACTACGAGCAGTACTTC.